Sequencing of this T cell receptor beta chain was carried out in a study of Ad26.COV2.S vaccination and SARS-CoV-2 variants. Germline V gene data show CDR1 as SGHNT and CDR2 as YENEEA. This CDR3 is built from 15 residues. Some clones are missing from TCRdb's copy, which holds only in-frame ones; the method was immunoSEQ multiplex PCR. This table holds around 320,000 clones, roughly 87% found once. This clone was recorded a few times. A read error may account for a junction end that differs from germline. Documented treatment: 19 received Ad26.COV2.S at low or high dose, single or two shots; about 5 received placebo; per-sample allocation not given. It was on day 63 after the first vaccine or placebo injection that samples were taken.

The chain carries TRBV11-3 and TRBJ2-2; D unresolved. Sequences were derived from peripheral blood, sampled in a trial of Ad26.COV2.S vaccine versus placebo. This clonotype was obtained from a person between 18 and 65 years old who received the Ad26.COV2.S COVID-19 vaccine or a placebo. The chain's CDR3 is CASSLDFSNPGELFF. The CDR3 coding sequence is TGTGCCAGCAGCTTAGACTTCTCGAACCCCGGGGAGCTGTTTTTT.